These 20 T cell receptor beta chains originate from one sample sequenced in a study of cytotoxic CD8 clonotypes in ibrutinib-treated CLL. This table comes from immunoSEQ multiplex PCR, and its TCRdb copy is limited to in-frame clones, with some not included. This sample carries 130,000 or so clones, 80% to 90% of them seen once, and the ten largest clones take around 2%. Sequenced material: PBMCs, taken after 24 months of ibrutinib treatment. The origin of the receptors is a human donor with chronic lymphocytic leukemia.

The chain links TRBV11-2 to TRBJ2-7; TRBD2 matches at 7 bases. The CDR3 is 17 residues long. Germline V gene data show CDR1 as SGHAT and CDR2 as FQNNGV. After removal of 1 base from V and 1 base from J, the junction contained 10 bases not matched to a gene. CDR3 nucleotides: TGTGCCAGCAGCTTAGGGTCAGCGGGGAGAAGGTCCTACGAGCAGTACTTC. Encoded protein: CASSLGSAGRRSYEQYF.

This clone was found many times. The gene calls are TRBV7-3 and TRBJ2-2; 12 nucleotides agree with TRBD1. Germline trimming cut 6 bases from V and 7 bases from J; bases unmatched to any gene: 12. Germline-derived CDR1 and CDR2 are SGHTA and FQGTGA. The CDR3 is 17 amino acids. The CDR3 here is CASREAPGQGAGGELFF. The CDR3 DNA sequence: TGTGCCAGCAGGGAAGCACCGGGACAGGGGGCCGGCGGGGAGCTGTTTTTT.

In DNA, the CDR3 is TGTGCCAGCAGTCCTAGTCCGGCCGAGCAGTTCTTC. This gives the protein CASSPSPAEQFF. The V gene is TRBV28, the J gene TRBJ2-1; no definite D call. Between the trimmed V and J ends, which lost 5 bases and 10 bases, there was a span of 12 bases. The germline V gene encodes CDR1 MDHEN and CDR2 SYDVKM. This CDR3 is built from 12 residues. Using reference TRBV28 and TRBJ2-1 for the parts outside the CDR3, the full variable domain is DVKVTQSSRYLVKRTGEKVFLECVQDMDHENMFWYRQDPGLGLRLIYFSYDVKMKEKGDIPEGYSVSREKKERFSLILESASTNQTSMYLCASSPSPAEQFFGPGTRLTVL.

The rearrangement uses TRBV6-1 and TRBJ1-2, with 9 positions matching TRBD1. CDR1 and CDR2 from the germline V gene are MNHNS and SASEGT. This CDR3 is 17 amino acids long. V lost 4 bases to trimming and J lost 0 bases; unmatched junction nucleotides: 9. In DNA, the CDR3 is TGTGCCAGCAGTGGGGGACAGGGTCGGTCGGCTAACTATGGCTACACCTTC. Amino acid sequence: CASSGGQGRSANYGYTF.

This clone has only one observation. The chain combines TRBV5-1 with TRBJ1-1; 8 nucleotides line up with TRBD1. Trimming cost V 1 base and J 0 bases; bases outside gene matches: 11. The CDR3 has 18 amino acids. Germline V gene lookup returns CDR1 SGHRS and CDR2 YFSETQ. CDR3 sequence reads: CASSLTPTGVVMNTEAFF. The CDR3 coding sequence is TGCGCCAGCAGCTTGACGCCGACAGGGGTGGTCATGAACACTGAAGCTTTCTTT. The entire variable domain, with the rest obtained from reference TRBV5-1 and TRBJ1-1, is as follows: KAGVTQTPRYLIKTRGQQVTLSCSPISGHRSVSWYQQTPGQGLQFLFEYFSETQRNKGNFPGRFSGRQFSNSRSEMNVSTLELGDSALYLCASSLTPTGVVMNTEAFFGQGTRLTVV.

The gene calls are TRBV7-2 and TRBJ2-7; D might be TRBD1 (5 bases). V dropped 5 bases and J dropped 4 bases, with 18 bases sitting between them. This CDR3 comprises 15 residues. Germline lookup yields CDR1 SGHTA and CDR2 FQGNSA. CDR3 sequence reads: CASSPAAGSSYEQYF. The CDR3 DNA is TGTGCCAGCAGCCCAGCCGCAGGGTCGAGTTACGAGCAGTACTTC.

V gene TRBV27 combines with J gene TRBJ2-5; TRBD2 might be the D (6 bases). Germline V gene lookup returns CDR1 MNHEY and CDR2 SMNVEV (reference sequence). The CDR3 has 16 residues. Trimming shortened V by 5 bases and J by 1 base, and 17 bases separated the two germline ends. The CDR3 nucleotides are TGTGCCAGCAGTCCATTAGCGGTGGTCAGCCAAGAGACCCAGTACTTC. Protein sequence: CASSPLAVVSQETQYF.

CDR3 bases: TGTGCCAGCAGCCCCTACGAATATGGCTACACCTTC. It specifies CASSPYEYGYTF. The chain couples TRBV16 to TRBJ1-2; D is undetermined. The germline V gene encodes CDR1 KGHSY and CDR2 FQNENV. CDR3 length: 12 residues. Trimming removed 4 bases from V and 5 bases from J, with 8 bases in between.

This chain uses TRBV5-3 with TRBJ2-7; 9 bases match TRBD1. TRBV5-3 is annotated as an ORF whose role is uncertain. This CDR3 has 16 amino acids. Unmatched junction bases numbered 11, after V lost 4 bases and J lost 3 bases. The CDR3 DNA sequence: TGTGCCAGAAGCGCCCGAGGGGGACAGGGCTGCTACGAGCAGTACTTC. Residues: CARSARGGQGCYEQYF.

The genes are TRBV18 and TRBJ2-3, with D possibly TRBD2 on 6 matching bases. Trimming removed 2 bases at V and 11 bases at J, with 14 bases between. The CDR3 sequence is 13 residues long. Germline assignment: CDR1 KGHSH and CDR2 LQKENI. The CDR3 sequence: CASSPGEDREQYF. CDR3 DNA sequence: TGTGCCAGCTCACCAGGGGAGGATAGGGAGCAGTATTTT.

The chain couples TRBV6-1 to TRBJ2-5; the match to TRBD2 covers 10 bases. The CDR3 runs to 15 residues. J was trimmed by 4 bases and V by 7 bases; bases with no gene match: 9. Germline V gene lookup returns CDR1 MNHNS and CDR2 SASEGT. Here the CDR3 reads CASTSGGGRGETQYF. CDR3 sequence (DNA): TGTGCCAGCACGAGCGGGGGGGGAAGGGGAGAGACCCAGTACTTC.

V usage is TRBV6-6 and J usage is TRBJ2-3, with D possibly matching TRBD1 (5 bases). The CDR3 runs 15 residues. V was clipped by 5 bases and J by 2 bases, with 14 bases between them. Germline loops: CDR1 MNHNY, CDR2 SVGAGI (reference sequence). In nucleotides, the CDR3 is TGTGCCAGCAGTGCCCGACAGCTAAACACAGATACGCAGTATTTT. Translating it yields CASSARQLNTDTQYF.

The genes are TRBV2 and TRBJ2-3; TRBD1 matches at 11 bases. The V gene's germline CDR1 is SNHLY and CDR2 FYNNEI. V lost 8 bases to trimming and J lost 1 base; unmatched junction nucleotides: 11. The CDR3 loop spans 17 amino acids. In DNA form, the CDR3 reads TGTGCCAGCGGTAGAGGACAGGGGGCTATGGGCACAGATACGCAGTATTTT. Translation: CASGRGQGAMGTDTQYF.

The rearrangement uses TRBV7-2 and TRBJ1-3; the match to TRBD1 covers 8 bases. J was trimmed by 4 bases and V by 1 base; bases with no gene match: 9. CDR1 SGHTA and CDR2 FQGNSA come from the germline V gene. The CDR3 extends over 17 amino acids. CDR3 loop: CASSLGGQGIAGNTIYF. The CDR3, as DNA: TGTGCCAGCAGCTTAGGAGGACAGGGAATAGCGGGAAACACCATATATTTT.

This clone has a single count. The chain recombines TRBV5-1 with TRBJ1-2; no reliable D call. The CDR3 runs 13 residues. In germline, CDR1 is SGHRS, CDR2 YFSETQ. The V and J ends lost 0 bases and 5 bases respectively, with 8 bases between them. CDR3 bases: TGCGCCAGCAGCTTGGAGATAGGGTATGGCTACACCTTC. Protein: CASSLEIGYGYTF.

The V gene is TRBV6-1, the J gene TRBJ2-4; 7 nucleotides match TRBD2. Trimming removed 2 bases from V and 9 bases from J; junction bases left unmatched: 16. CDR3 length: 17 residues. The germline V gene encodes CDR1 MNHNS and CDR2 SASEGT. The CDR3 DNA reads as TGTGCCAGCAGTGAAACACCCCAGGGCCGGGGGGTCAGCATTCAGTACTTC. This gives the protein CASSETPQGRGVSIQYF.

The genes are TRBV5-4 and TRBJ2-1; 8 positions match TRBD1. Germline CDR1 reads SGHNT; CDR2 reads YYREEE (reference sequence). The CDR3 is 15 amino acids. The V segment lost 0 bases and the J segment 9 bases; nucleotides outside the gene matches: 8. Written as DNA, the CDR3 is TGTGCCAGCAGCTTGGATAGGACAGGGACTTTTGAGCAGTTCTTC. Translated: CASSLDRTGTFEQFF.

V and J are TRBV7-3 and TRBJ2-3; 11 nucleotides line up with TRBD2. V lost 5 bases to trimming and J lost 2 bases; unmatched junction nucleotides: 6. CDR3 length: 16 amino acids. CDR1 SGHTA and CDR2 FQGTGA come from the germline V gene. The CDR3 bases are TGTGCCAGCAGCCCCCCTAGCGGGGGGCCCACAGATACGCAGTATTTT. This codes for CASSPPSGGPTDTQYF.

The chain uses TRBV30 and TRBJ2-1; D gene uncertain. The V end was cut by 1 base, the J end by 10 bases, with 11 bases between. This CDR3 is built from 12 residues. Germline V gene data show CDR1 as GTSNPN and CDR2 as SVGIG (reference sequence). The CDR3 DNA is TGTGCCTGGAGTGGTGGTCTAAGAGAGCAGTTCTTC. This gives the protein CAWSGGLREQFF.

The chain combines TRBV11-2 with TRBJ1-3; 9 positions match TRBD1. Germline V gene data show CDR1 as SGHAT and CDR2 as FQNNGV. CDR3 size: 14 residues. V was pared by 5 bases and J by 8 bases, with 7 bases of the junction left unmatched. The CDR3 region has the DNA TGTGCCAGCAGCGTGGGACAGGGTTCTTACACCATATATTTT. Its translation is CASSVGQGSYTIYF.